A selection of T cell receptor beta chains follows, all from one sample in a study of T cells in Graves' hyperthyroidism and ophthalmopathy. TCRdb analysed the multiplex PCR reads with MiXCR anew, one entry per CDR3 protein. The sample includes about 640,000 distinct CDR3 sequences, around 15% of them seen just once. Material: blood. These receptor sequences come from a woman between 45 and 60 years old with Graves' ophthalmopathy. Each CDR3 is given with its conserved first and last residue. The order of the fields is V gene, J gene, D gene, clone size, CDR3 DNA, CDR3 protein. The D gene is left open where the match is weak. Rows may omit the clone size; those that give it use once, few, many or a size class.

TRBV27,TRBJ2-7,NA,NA,TGTGCCAGCAGTTTATCGATCCCAATCTACGAGCAGTACTTC,CASSLSIPIYEQYF
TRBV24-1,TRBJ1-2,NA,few,TGTGCCACCAGTGATATCAGGGGTAACGGCTACACCTTC,CATSDIRGNGYTF
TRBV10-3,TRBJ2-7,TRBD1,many,TGTGCCATCAGTGAGTCGAGGACAGGGGCCTACGAGCAGTACTTC,CAISESRTGAYEQYF
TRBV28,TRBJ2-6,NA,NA,TGTGCCACAGGGCTCACTGGGGCCAACGTCCTGACTTTC,CATGLTGANVLTF
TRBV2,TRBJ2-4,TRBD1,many,TGTGCCAGCCAACGGGACAGGGTAGCCCACCTAGCCAAAAACATTCAGTACTTC,CASQRDRVAHLAKNIQYF
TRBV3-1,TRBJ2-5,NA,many,TGTGCCAGCAGCCAATCTGGGTACCCCAAAGAGACCCAGTACTTC,CASSQSGYPKETQYF
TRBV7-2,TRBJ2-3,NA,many,TGTGCCAGCAGTTTACAGACTAGGTTCACAGATACGCAGTATTTT,CASSLQTRFTDTQYF
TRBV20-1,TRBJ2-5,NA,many,TGCAGTGCTAGGGACGGCTACCAAGAGACCCAGTACTTC,CSARDGYQETQYF
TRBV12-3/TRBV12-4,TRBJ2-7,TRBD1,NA,TGTGCCAGCACGACAGGGGGGCAAGAGCAGTACTTC,CASTTGGQEQYF
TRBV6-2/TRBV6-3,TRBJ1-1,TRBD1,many,TGTGCCAGCAGTTACTCGAGTAGGGGGCCAACTATGAACACTGAAGCTTTCTTT,CASSYSSRGPTMNTEAFF
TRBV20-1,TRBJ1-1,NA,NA,TGCAGTGCTAGAGATAGTGGGGCAGGGGCTCGTGAAGCTTTCTTT,CSARDSGAGAREAFF
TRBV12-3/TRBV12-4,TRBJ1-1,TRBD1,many,TGTGCCAGCAGTCCCACAGGGGCGAGAGAAGCTTTCTTT,CASSPTGAREAFF
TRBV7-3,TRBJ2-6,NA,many,TGTGCCAGCAGCTTAAAGGGGGGGCGCTTTGGGGCCAACGTCCTGACTTTC,CASSLKGGRFGANVLTF
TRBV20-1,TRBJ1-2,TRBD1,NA,TGCAGTGCTAGCCCAACGGGGGACAGGGAATTTGAGTACACCTTC,CSASPTGDREFEYTF
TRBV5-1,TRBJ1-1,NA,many,TGCGCCAGCAGCTTCGGACTGATGAACACTGAAGCTTTCTTT,CASSFGLMNTEAFF
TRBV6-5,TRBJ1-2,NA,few,TGTGCCAGCAGTTACGGCAGGGACGGACAAGGGCTATATGGCTACACCTTC,CASSYGRDGQGLYGYTF
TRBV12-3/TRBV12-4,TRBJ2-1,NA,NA,TGTGCCAGCAGTTCGGACATTTACAATGAGCGGTTCTTC,CASSSDIYNERFF
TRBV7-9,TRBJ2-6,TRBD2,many,TGTGCCAGCAGCTCAGGAGGTTGGGGGGGTTCAGGGGCCAACGTCCTGACTTTC,CASSSGGWGGSGANVLTF
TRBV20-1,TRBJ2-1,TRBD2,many,TGCAGTGCTAGAGATCAGGTTAGCGGGGGAAGCTATTACAATGAGCAGTTCTTC,CSARDQVSGGSYYNEQFF
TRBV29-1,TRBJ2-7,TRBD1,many,TGCAGCGTTGGTTCGGGACAGGGGCTATACTACGAGCAGTACTTC,CSVGSGQGLYYEQYF
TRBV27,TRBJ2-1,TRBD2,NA,TGTGCCAGCAGCCCCTGGGGGACTAGCATGTCTGAGCAGTTCTTC,CASSPWGTSMSEQFF
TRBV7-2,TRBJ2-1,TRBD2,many,TGTGCCAGCAGCTTAGGGAGTAGCGGGAGGGCAGGGTCCTACAATGAGCAGTTCTTC,CASSLGSSGRAGSYNEQFF
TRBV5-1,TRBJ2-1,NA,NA,TGCGCCAGCAGCTTAAGCTGGGCTGCCAATGAGCAGTTCTTC,CASSLSWAANEQFF
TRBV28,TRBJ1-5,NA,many,TGTGCCAGCGGGGCCAGGAGGTCTGATCAGCCCCAGCATTTT,CASGARRSDQPQHF
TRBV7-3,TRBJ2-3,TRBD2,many,TGTGCCAGCAGCCCGACTAGCGGGAGCGTTCAGACAGATACGCAGTATTTT,CASSPTSGSVQTDTQYF
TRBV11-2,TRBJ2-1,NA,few,TGTGCCAGCAGCTTAGGGCCAGTCTCCTACAATGAGCAGTTCTTC,CASSLGPVSYNEQFF
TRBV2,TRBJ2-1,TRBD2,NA,TGTGCCAGCAGTGATGCGAGCGGGGACAATGAGCAGTTCTTC,CASSDASGDNEQFF
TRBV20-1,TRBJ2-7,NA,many,TGCAGTGCGGGGGATTCGCTGCGTGAGCAGTACTTC,CSAGDSLREQYF
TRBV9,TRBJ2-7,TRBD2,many,TGTGCCAGCAGCGTAGGAGGACTAGCGACCTCCTACGAGCAGTACTTC,CASSVGGLATSYEQYF
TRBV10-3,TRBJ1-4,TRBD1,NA,TGTGCCATCAGTGCACAGGGGAATGAAAAACTGTTTTTT,CAISAQGNEKLFF
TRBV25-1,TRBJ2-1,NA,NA,TGTGCCAGCAGTTCTATAGTAGGAGAGTACAATGAGCAGTTCTTC,CASSSIVGEYNEQFF
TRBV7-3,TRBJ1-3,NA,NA,TGTGCCAGCAGCATGATGACGGATTCTACCTCTGGAAACACCATATATTTT,CASSMMTDSTSGNTIYF
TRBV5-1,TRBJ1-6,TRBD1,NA,TGCGCCAGCAGCCCGGACAGGCCCAGTGGTGTGAGCTCCTATAATTCACCCCTCCACTTT,CASSPDRPSGVSSYNSPLHF
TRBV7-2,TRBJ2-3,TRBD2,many,TGTGCCAGCAGCCGGGGACTAGCGACAGATACGCAGTATTTT,CASSRGLATDTQYF
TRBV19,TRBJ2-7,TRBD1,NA,TGTGCCAGTAGGGACAGGCTTCTATACGAGCAGTACTTC,CASRDRLLYEQYF
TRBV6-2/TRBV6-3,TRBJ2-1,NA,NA,TGTGCCAGCAGTTTTTCCGGTGGGTTTGAGCAGTTCTTC,CASSFSGGFEQFF
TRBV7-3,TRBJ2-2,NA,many,TGTGCCAGCAGCCCGGGTGGGAGCACCGGGGAGCTGTTTTTT,CASSPGGSTGELFF
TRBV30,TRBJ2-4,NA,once,TGTGCCTGGAGTGTCGGGCGGGACAGCAACGTTCAGTACTTC,CAWSVGRDSNVQYF
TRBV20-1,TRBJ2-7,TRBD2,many,TGCAGTGCTCCCTCAACCGGGACTAGCGGGGGCTACGAGCAGTACTTC,CSAPSTGTSGGYEQYF
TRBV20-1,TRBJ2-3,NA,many,TGCAGTGCTAGAGTACCAGGAGCCACAGATACGCAGTATTTT,CSARVPGATDTQYF
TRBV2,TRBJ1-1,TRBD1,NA,TGTGCCAGCAGTAACCGGGACAGGGGGCTTGAAGCTTTCTTT,CASSNRDRGLEAFF
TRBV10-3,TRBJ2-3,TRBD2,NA,TGTGCCATCAGTGCTCTCAGCGGGAGGCCCTCGGTTCTATATACGCAGTATTTT,CAISALSGRPSVLYTQYF
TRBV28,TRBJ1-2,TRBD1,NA,TGTGCCAGCAGTCTACAGGGGGGTTTTGGCTACACCTTC,CASSLQGGFGYTF
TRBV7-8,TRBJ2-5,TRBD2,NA,TGTGCCAGCAGTTGGACCACTAGCGCCTGCCAAGAGACCCAGTACTTC,CASSWTTSACQETQYF
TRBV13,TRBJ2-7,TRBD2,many,TGTGCCAGCAGCGTTTCGGGACTAGCAAGGGAGCAGTACTTC,CASSVSGLAREQYF